The following is a T cell receptor (beta chain) sequence with its context. Its antigen is undetermined. This sample was included in a study of T cells after yellow fever vaccination. Study-wide findings and caveats: The bulk population could contribute abundant contaminating clonotypes to FACS-sorted repertoires. The booster saw the reappearance of most primary-vaccination clones (roughly 95% CD4, around 88% CD8).

This CDR3 region has 15 residues. From germline, CDR1 is PRHDT and CDR2 FYEKMQ (reference sequence). The V gene lost 9 bases and the J gene lost 0 bases, with 12 bases spanning the gap. TCRdb recomputed calls from the 5' RACE reads with MiXCR, one row per CDR3 protein. The table has more than 450,000 distinct CDR3 sequences, less than 25% seen once. This chain joins TRBV13 and TRBJ1-6; no firm D call. The sequencing here drew on PBMCs, taken less than 25 days after the first yellow fever vaccination. The clonotype originates from a man in his late teens or twenties who received the YFV17D yellow fever vaccine. CDR3 nucleotides: TGTGCCAGTCATTCACAGAGCTCCTATAATTCACCCCTCCACTTT. This encodes CASHSQSSYNSPLHF.